The 9 T cell receptor beta chains below all came from one sample that was sequenced in a study of Graves' ophthalmopathy and Graves' hyperthyroidism. Beta-chain TCR CDR3 regions were amplified from RNA transcripts. First-round RT-PCR used HTBI primers; second-round multiplex PCR followed. One entry per CDR3 protein, called by TCRdb with MiXCR from the multiplex PCR reads. The sample includes approximately 410,000 distinct CDR3 sequences, just over 15% of them seen just once. Sample: peripheral blood. These receptors were obtained from a woman aged 18-30 years with stable Graves' hyperthyroidism.

The sample holds many counts of this clonotype. The V call is TRBV6-2 or TRBV6-3, the J call TRBJ1-2, with TRBD1 matching 11 bases. Germline V lookup: CDR1 MNHEY, CDR2 SVGEGT. V was clipped by 3 bases and J by 5 bases; unmatched bases: 8. The CDR3 spans 16 residues. CDR3 region: CASSYFPGQGAYGYTF. The CDR3, as DNA: TGTGCCAGCAGTTATTTCCCTGGACAGGGGGCATATGGCTACACCTTC.

This clonotype has at least ten counts. The chain employs TRBV5-1 and TRBJ1-1, with TRBD1 identical over 10 bases. The ends lost 1 base at V and 6 bases at J; junction bases unmatched: 6. Per germline, CDR1 SGHRS and CDR2 YFSETQ. This CDR3 has 15 residues. CDR3 in amino acids: CASSLSGQGLSEAFF. CDR3 bases: TGCGCCAGCAGCTTGTCGGGACAGGGGTTATCTGAAGCTTTCTTT.

This clonotype was recorded many times. The chain couples TRBV29-1 to TRBJ1-5; perhaps TRBD1 as D (6 bases). Germline CDR1 SQVTM, CDR2 ANQGSEA. Trimming took off 6 bases at V and 5 bases at J, with 14 bases between the two ends. This CDR3 region has 13 residues. The CDR3 region is CSVARDTDQPQHF. CDR3 sequence (DNA): TGCAGCGTCGCCCGGGACACCGATCAGCCCCAGCATTTT.

This clonotype was recorded at least ten times. The chain is built from TRBV6-5 and TRBJ1-5, with D possibly matching TRBD1 (6 bases). Per germline, CDR1 MNHEY and CDR2 SVGAGI. The ends were cut back, 7 bases at V and 0 bases at J, with 13 bases in the middle. There are 15 residues in the CDR3. The CDR3 coding sequence is TGTGCCAGCACCGTCTCAGGGGTTAGCAATCAGCCCCAGCATTTT. It encodes CASTVSGVSNQPQHF.

This clonotype was observed a handful of times. The J gene is TRBJ1-6, the V gene TRBV27; D call uncertain. The germline gives CDR1 MNHEY, CDR2 SMNVEV (reference sequence). The CDR3 runs to 16 residues. V was pared by 5 bases and J by 4 bases, with 15 bases between. CDR3 protein: CASSPLPRAYNSPLHF. The CDR3 region has the DNA TGTGCCAGCAGTCCCCTCCCCCGGGCATATAATTCACCCCTCCACTTT.

This clonotype was seen repeatedly, ten times or more. V usage is TRBV6-2 or TRBV6-3 and J usage is TRBJ1-2; the D gene is possibly TRBD1 (6 bases). Per the germline V gene, CDR1 is MNHEY and CDR2 is SVGEGT. This CDR3 has 18 amino acids. V was pared by 4 bases and J by 2 bases, with 23 bases between. Here the CDR3 reads CASSSFLRTGTRNYGYTF. The CDR3 DNA reads TGTGCCAGCAGTTCCTTCCTCCGAACCGGGACAAGAAACTATGGCTACACCTTC.

The chain has TRBV6-1 and TRBJ2-2; 7 bases are a match to TRBD2. Germline V gives CDR1 MNHNS, CDR2 SASEGT. There are 16 residues in the CDR3. J was trimmed by 6 bases and V by 6 bases; bases with no gene match: 13. As DNA, the CDR3 is TGTGCCAGCAGCGTCAGGGCGGGAGATTCCGCCGGGGAGCTGTTTTTT. This translates into CASSVRAGDSAGELFF.

This clonotype was observed at least ten times. This chain links TRBV20-1 with TRBJ1-1; perhaps TRBD1 as D (5 bases). Germline assignment: CDR1 DFQATT and CDR2 SNEGSKA (reference sequence). This CDR3 is 12 amino acids long. The V gene lost 5 bases and the J gene lost 1 base, with 8 bases spanning the gap. This CDR3 reads CSALGGNTEAFF. The CDR3 DNA is TGCAGTGCTCTGGGGGGGAACACTGAAGCTTTCTTT.

The rearrangement joins TRBV9 to TRBJ2-7, with D maybe TRBD2 (6 bases). This CDR3 is 13 amino acids long. V lost 10 bases and J 3 bases, leaving 17 bases between the germline ends. Germline-derived CDR1 and CDR2 are SGDLS and YYNGEE. The CDR3 spells CAAPGDRNYEQYF. CDR3 coding DNA: TGTGCCGCGCCGGGGGACCGAAACTACGAGCAGTACTTC.